This T cell receptor beta chain was documented in a study of beta chain features in type 1 diabetes. Whole-study results and caveats: There were fewer insertions and more deletions at the VDJ junctions of type 1 diabetes patients. Within each of all four CD4+ subsets, Type 1 diabetes patients had TCRB CDR3s that were moderately but significantly shorter. In patients and controls equally, PCR might favor templates that are shorter. The naive, central memory and Treg TCRB repertoires of patients appeared to be more similar to one another than those of healthy donors.

This clone occurred a few times. As yet, its antigen is unknown. The authors reverse transcribed all of the isolated RNA, so sequencing captured expressed TCRB transcripts. Data came from immunoSEQ multiplex PCR; TCRdb stores just in-frame clones and leaves some out. Of over 150,000 clones in the sample, 7.8% were seen once. This CDR3 has 14 amino acids. V lost 5 bases and J lost 1, with 11 bases in between. Germline V gene lookup returns CDR1 SGHAT and CDR2 FQDESV (reference sequence). The J gene is TRBJ1-1, the V gene TRBV11-1, with D tentatively TRBD1 (6 bases). This receptor was obtained from a woman between 40 and 50 years old with type 1 diabetes. The sequenced material came from central memory CD4+ T cells from blood. In DNA, the CDR3 is TGTGCCAGCAGCAAGGGCAGGGGGAACACTGAAGCTTTCTTT. The encoded protein is CASSKGRGNTEAFF. Full variable domain (missing parts from reference TRBV11-1 and TRBJ1-1): EAEVAQSPRYKITEKSQAVAFWCDPISGHATLYWYRQILGQGPELLVQFQDESVVDDSQLPKDRFSAERLKGVDSTLKIQPAELGDSAMYLCASSKGRGNTEAFFGQGTRLTVV.